Below, 26 T cell receptor beta chains from the same sample are listed, as sequenced in a study of human T cells and chemical hapten exposure. As for time point: patch test 1, 2 weeks after DPC sensitization. Treatment described: therapeutic diphenylcyclopropenone sensitization with weekly scalp DPC. One entry per CDR3 protein results from TCRdb running MiXCR on the RACE reads. The profile shows about 110,000 distinct CDR3 sequences, 9.5% to 12% of them singletons. The input for sequencing was whole blood, taken in connection with sensitization to the hapten diphenylcyclopropenone (DPC). Every receptor here comes from a woman aged 40 to 50 with alopecia areata. Some clones in this sample may be carry-over from other donors' samples.

This clonotype showed up just a few times. V gene TRBV12-5 combines with J gene TRBJ2-1; possible D gene TRBD2, 5 bases. The CDR3 length is 14 residues. The V gene's germline CDR1 is LGHNT and CDR2 FRNRAP. With 6 bases removed from V and 6 bases from J, the gap between germline ends came to 15 bases. The CDR3 DNA follows: TGTGCTAGTGGCACGCCATATCGGGGCAATGAGCAGTTCTTC. Encoded protein: CASGTPYRGNEQFF.

This clonotype appeared a few times. The V gene is TRBV6-2 or TRBV6-3, the J gene TRBJ2-5; the D gene is possibly TRBD1 (6 bases). The CDR3 consists of 14 residues. Trimming took 5 bases from V and 3 from J, leaving 13 bases between them. Germline CDR1 reads MNHEY; CDR2 reads SVGEGT. CDR3 DNA sequence: TGTGCCAGCAGTCCCTGGACAGTAAAAGAGACCCAGTACTTC. This sequence encodes CASSPWTVKETQYF.

This clonotype has ten or more counts. The chain carries TRBV12-3 or TRBV12-4 and TRBJ1-2; D remains ambiguous. CDR3 size: 13 residues. Trimming took off 1 base at V and 6 bases at J, with 9 bases between the two ends. The CDR3 coding sequence is TGTGCCAGCAGTTTAGAGCCCGGGGATGGCTACACCTTC. It specifies CASSLEPGDGYTF.

This clonotype was observed at least ten times. This rearrangement joins TRBV29-1 to TRBJ2-7, with D possibly being TRBD1 (6 bases). V shed 4 bases and J shed 2 bases, with 9 bases lying between them. The CDR3 runs to 12 residues. Germline values: CDR1 SQVTM, CDR2 ANQGSEA. The CDR3 reads CSVVQGTYEQYF. The CDR3 nucleotides are TGCAGCGTTGTACAGGGAACCTACGAGCAGTACTTC.

This clonotype was seen only a few times. The rearrangement uses TRBV14 and TRBJ2-1, with TRBD1 identical over 7 bases. The germline CDR1 and CDR2 sequences are SGHDN and FVKESK. This CDR3 is built from 17 residues. V shed 4 bases and J 0 bases; nucleotides not matched to a gene: 9. CDR3 sequence reads: CASSPPTGFSSYNEQFF. The CDR3 DNA sequence: TGTGCCAGCAGCCCACCGACAGGGTTCAGCTCCTACAATGAGCAGTTCTTC.

This clonotype was seen at least ten times. The chain links TRBV9 to TRBJ1-1, with 7 nucleotides matching TRBD1. J gave up 1 base and V 4 bases, and 7 bases lay outside the gene matches. This CDR3 has 15 residues. The germline gives CDR1 SGDLS, CDR2 YYNGEE. CDR3 in DNA: TGTGCCAGCAGCAAGGTGACAGGGAAGAACACTGAAGCTTTCTTT. Residues: CASSKVTGKNTEAFF. Drawing the rest from reference TRBV9 and TRBJ1-1, the complete variable domain is DSGVTQTPKHLITATGQRVTLRCSPRSGDLSVYWYQQSLDQGLQFLIQYYNGEERAKGNILERFSAQQFPDLHSELNLSSLELGDSALYFCASSKVTGKNTEAFFGQGTRLTVV.

The chain employs TRBV19 and TRBJ2-5; 11 bases agree with TRBD2. Per germline, CDR1 LNHDA and CDR2 SQIVND (reference sequence). The CDR3 extends over 15 amino acids. The V segment lost 5 bases and the J segment 5 bases; nucleotides outside the gene matches: 7. The CDR3 DNA reads as TGTGCCAGTAGTCCGGAACTAGCGGGGGAGGAGACCCAGTACTTC. Its translation is CASSPELAGEETQYF.

This chain uses TRBV4-1 with TRBJ2-2, with 12 bases lining up with TRBD2. The CDR3 has 16 amino acids. V lost 6 bases to trimming and J lost 9 bases; unmatched junction nucleotides: 11. Germline loops: CDR1 MGHRA, CDR2 YSYEKL. CDR3: CASRAGLAGNDWELFF. As DNA, the CDR3 is TGCGCCAGCAGGGCGGGACTAGCGGGTAACGACTGGGAGCTGTTTTTT.

This clonotype has a handful of counts. The rearrangement links TRBV11-2 to TRBJ2-5, with 9 bases matching TRBD2. This CDR3 comprises 16 residues. Germline CDR1 is SGHAT and CDR2 is FQNNGV. V was pared by 1 base and J by 2 bases, with 5 bases of the junction left unmatched. The CDR3 bases are TGTGCCAGCAGCTTAGGTCCAGCGGGAGGACAAGAGACCCAGTACTTC. It encodes CASSLGPAGGQETQYF.

The rearrangement joins TRBV7-2 to TRBJ1-2; possibly TRBD1 for D (5 bases). The CDR3 runs 14 residues. CDR1 and CDR2 (germline): SGHTA, FQGNSA. Between the trimmed V and J ends, which lost 5 bases and 4 bases, there was a span of 14 bases. CDR3 nucleotide sequence: TGTGCCAGCAGCCCGGGCGGGGCAAGCTATGGCTACACCTTC. Protein: CASSPGGASYGYTF. Full variable domain (remainder filled in from reference TRBV7-2 and TRBJ1-2): GAGVSQSPSNKVTEKGKDVELRCDPISGHTALYWYRQSLGQGLEFLIYFQGNSAPDKSGLPSDRFSAERTGGSVSTLTIQRTQQEDSAVYLCASSPGGASYGYTFGSGTRLTVV.

This clonotype appeared many times. V gene TRBV4-1 combines with J gene TRBJ1-1; D is unresolved. The V end lost 0 bases, the J end lost 6 bases, and 17 bases lay between the germline ends. In germline, CDR1 is MGHRA, CDR2 YSYEKL. The length of the CDR3 is 16 residues. DNA for the CDR3: TGCGCCAGCAGCCAAGATCGAGTAACTAGAGCGGCTGAAGCTTTCTTT. It translates to CASSQDRVTRAAEAFF.

The gene calls are TRBV7-2 and TRBJ2-5; 8 nucleotides agree with TRBD2. There are 16 residues in the CDR3. CDR1 is SGHTA and CDR2 is FQGNSA in the germline V gene. Germline trimming cut 5 bases from V and 7 bases from J; bases unmatched to any gene: 15. The chain's CDR3 is CASSPRGTSLVGTQYF. The CDR3 region has the DNA TGTGCCAGCAGCCCGCGGGGGACTAGTCTTGTGGGGACCCAGTACTTC.

CDR3 DNA: TGTGCCAGCAGCTTAGCTCTTCCCACCTACGAGCAGTACTTC. It codes for CASSLALPTYEQYF. The rearrangement links TRBV7-2 to TRBJ2-7; D is ambiguous. The CDR3 spans 14 residues. V shed 0 bases and J shed 2 bases, with 8 bases lying between them. CDR1 is SGHTA and CDR2 is FQGNSA in the germline V gene.

This clonotype was detected ten times or more. CDR3 protein: CAIRSPDVGGYTF. In DNA form, the CDR3 reads TGTGCCATCAGGTCCCCCGACGTGGGAGGCTACACCTTC. The gene calls are TRBV10-3 and TRBJ1-2; D gene ambiguous. The CDR3 is made up of 13 amino acids. Germline assignment: CDR1 ENHRY and CDR2 SYGVKD. V lost 6 bases, J lost 8 bases, and 16 bases lay in between.

In its sample, this clonotype is medium-sized. The chain joins TRBV12-3 or TRBV12-4 to TRBJ2-7; D is undetermined. V was cut by 5 bases and J by 3 bases, with 17 bases left in between. CDR3 length: 15 amino acids. The CDR3 spells CASSPAGRPHYEQYF. DNA of the CDR3: TGTGCCAGCAGTCCAGCAGGAAGACCGCACTACGAGCAGTACTTC.

This clonotype occurred once. CDR3: CASSLAARGNEQFF. The CDR3 nucleotides are TGTGCCAGCAGCTTAGCGGCCAGGGGCAATGAGCAGTTCTTC. This chain joins TRBV7-9 and TRBJ2-1; D may be TRBD1 (6 bases). The CDR3 runs 14 residues. Germline CDR1 SEHNR, CDR2 FQNEAQ (reference sequence). Trimming removed 0 bases at V and 6 bases at J, with 9 bases between.

This clonotype was seen more than once but under ten times. V usage is TRBV6-1 and J usage is TRBJ1-1; TRBD1 aligns across 8 bases. The junction had 8 bases not matched to a gene; V was cut back by 10 bases and J by 1 base. The CDR3 is 14 amino acids. Germline assignment: CDR1 MNHNS and CDR2 SASEGT. The CDR3 bases are TGTGCCATTACCGACAGGGGAAAGAACACTGAAGCTTTCTTT. Protein: CAITDRGKNTEAFF.

The chain is built from TRBV5-4 and TRBJ1-5, with D tentatively TRBD1 (5 bases). The V end lost 1 base, the J end lost 8 bases, and 7 bases lay between the germline ends. CDR3 length equals 12 residues. Germline V gene data show CDR1 as SGHNT and CDR2 as YYREEE (reference sequence). The CDR3 region is CASSLWGEPQHF. CDR3 nucleotide sequence: TGTGCCAGCAGCTTGTGGGGCGAGCCCCAGCATTTT.

This clonotype appeared many times. The J gene is TRBJ2-5, the V gene TRBV29-1, with D perhaps matching TRBD2 (5 bases). In germline, CDR1 is SQVTM, CDR2 ANQGSEA. Between the trimmed V and J ends, which lost 7 bases and 2 bases, there was a span of 17 bases. The CDR3 is 14 residues long. As DNA, the CDR3 is TGCAGCGCCCACCTCATTAGCGAGCAAGAGACCCAGTACTTC. It yields the protein CSAHLISEQETQYF. Drawing the rest from reference TRBV29-1 and TRBJ2-5, the complete variable domain is SAVISQKPSRDICQRGTSLTIQCQVDSQVTMMFWYRQQPGQSLTLIATANQGSEATYESGFVIDKFPISRPNLTFSTLTVSNMSPEDSSIYLCSAHLISEQETQYFGPGTRLLVL.

This rearrangement joins TRBV4-1 to TRBJ2-1, with 9 bases fitting TRBD2. V lost 0 bases to trimming and J lost 5 bases; unmatched junction nucleotides: 11. The CDR3 runs 18 residues. CDR1 is MGHRA, CDR2 YSYEKL, per germline. CDR3 sequence reads: CASSQESEGTSSHNEQFF. In DNA form, the CDR3 reads TGCGCCAGCAGCCAAGAATCGGAAGGGACTAGCAGCCACAATGAGCAGTTCTTC.

This clonotype came up many times. The rearrangement uses TRBV28 and TRBJ1-5; D uncertain. Germline V gives CDR1 MDHEN, CDR2 SYDVKM. V lost 6 bases, J lost 10 bases, and 13 bases lay in between. This CDR3 spans 12 amino acids. Here the CDR3 DNA reads TGTGCCAGCAGCCCACCGGCGGGCCCCCAGCATTTT. It encodes CASSPPAGPQHF. Together with reference TRBV28 and TRBJ1-5, the CDR3 gives the full variable domain: DVKVTQSSRYLVKRTGEKVFLECVQDMDHENMFWYRQDPGLGLRLIYFSYDVKMKEKGDIPEGYSVSREKKERFSLILESASTNQTSMYLCASSPPAGPQHFGDGTRLSIL.

The rearrangement joins TRBV7-8 to TRBJ2-5; TRBD1 matches 12 bases. This CDR3 has 17 amino acids. Germline trimming cut 4 bases from V and 5 bases from J; bases unmatched to any gene: 11. Germline lookup yields CDR1 SGHVS and CDR2 FQNEAQ. DNA of the CDR3: TGTGCCAGCAGCTCCGTCCCGGGACAGGGGGCGGTGGAGACCCAGTACTTC. Translation gives CASSSVPGQGAVETQYF.

This clonotype was recorded at least ten times. The chain combines TRBV7-2 with TRBJ1-4; D is possibly TRBD1 (6 bases). The V and J ends lost 1 base and 0 bases respectively, with 12 bases between them. CDR3 length: 17 amino acids. Germline assignment: CDR1 SGHTA and CDR2 FQGNSA. CDR3 coding DNA: TGTGCCAGCAGCTTAGGGGGGGCAGCGACAACTAATGAAAAACTGTTTTTT. Translated, it gives CASSLGGAATTNEKLFF.

This chain links TRBV11-2 with TRBJ2-3; D gene ambiguous. From germline, CDR1 is SGHAT and CDR2 FQNNGV. V was clipped by 1 base and J by 0 bases, with 11 bases between them. The CDR3 loop spans 16 amino acids. The chain's CDR3 is CASSLGFTTSTDTQYF. CDR3 DNA: TGTGCCAGCAGCTTAGGGTTCACCACTAGCACAGATACGCAGTATTTT.

Only a few counts were recorded for this clonotype. V usage is TRBV6-2 or TRBV6-3 and J usage is TRBJ1-5, with D possibly TRBD1 on 6 matching bases. Germline CDR1 reads MNHEY; CDR2 reads SVGEGT. The germline V and J ends were trimmed by 8 bases and 3 bases, with 17 bases remaining between them. The CDR3 is 15 residues long. The CDR3 sequence: CASCKAGGLNQPQHF. CDR3 DNA: TGTGCCAGCTGCAAGGCCGGGGGCCTCAATCAGCCCCAGCATTTT.

This clonotype occurred a few times. The chain uses TRBV6-2 or TRBV6-3 and TRBJ2-1; D is uncertain. Germline V gene sequence: CDR1 MNHEY, CDR2 SVGEGT. Trimming cost V 6 bases and J 4 bases, with 13 bases left between them. The CDR3 extends over 14 amino acids. The CDR3 DNA sequence: TGTGCCAGCAGCCTGCGCGGAAGATACAATGAGCAGTTCTTC. It is translated as CASSLRGRYNEQFF.